The present entry profiles one T cell receptor beta chain with its context. Its cognate antigen is unknown. The sample originates from a study of cytomegalovirus exposure and HLA in healthy donors. Study-wide points: A classifier reportedly called cytomegalovirus status with high sensitivity and specificity. The tendency of first-cohort TCR clusters to co-occur in the 120 or so validation repertoires was the finding of a later analysis. Cytomegalovirus association was assigned to over 150 TCR beta chains.

J was trimmed by 2 bases and V by 0 bases; bases with no gene match: 4. Germline CDR1 SGHDT, CDR2 YYEEEE. The CDR3 is 16 residues long. Using immunoSEQ multiplex PCR, the repertoire was profiled, and TCRdb retains in-frame clones only, with some absent. The profile shows around 250,000 clones, around 90% of them singletons. V and J are TRBV5-6 and TRBJ2-5, with 10 bases fitting TRBD2. The sequence was collected from a woman younger than 35 in good health and CMV-seronegative. The sample consisted of PBMCs. CDR3 sequence: CASSLGTAGGQETQYF. In DNA, the CDR3 is TGTGCCAGCAGCTTGGGGACAGCGGGGGGGCAAGAGACCCAGTACTTC.